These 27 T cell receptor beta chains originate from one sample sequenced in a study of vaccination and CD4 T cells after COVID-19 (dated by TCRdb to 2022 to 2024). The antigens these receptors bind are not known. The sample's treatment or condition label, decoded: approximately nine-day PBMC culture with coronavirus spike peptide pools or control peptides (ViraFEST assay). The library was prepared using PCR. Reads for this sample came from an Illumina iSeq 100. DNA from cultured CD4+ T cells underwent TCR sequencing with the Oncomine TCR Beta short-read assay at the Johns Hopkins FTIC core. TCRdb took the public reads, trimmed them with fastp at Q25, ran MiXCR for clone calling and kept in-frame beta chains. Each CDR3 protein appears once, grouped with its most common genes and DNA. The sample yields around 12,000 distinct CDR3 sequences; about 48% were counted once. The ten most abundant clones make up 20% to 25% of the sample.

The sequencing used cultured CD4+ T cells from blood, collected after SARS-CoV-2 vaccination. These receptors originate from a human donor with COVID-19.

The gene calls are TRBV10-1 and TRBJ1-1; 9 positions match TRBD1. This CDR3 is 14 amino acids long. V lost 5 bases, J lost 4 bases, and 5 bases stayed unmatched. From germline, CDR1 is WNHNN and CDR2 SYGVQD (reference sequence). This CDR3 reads CASSSTGGSTEAFF. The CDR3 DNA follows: TGCGCCAGCAGTTCGACAGGGGGGTCCACTGAAGCTTTCTTT.

CDR3 loop: CASSYSSLGSYEQYF. DNA for the CDR3: TGTGCCAGCAGTTACTCGAGTCTGGGGAGCTACGAGCAGTACTTC. The chain carries TRBV6-5 and TRBJ2-7; possible D gene TRBD2, 5 bases. Germline-derived CDR1 and CDR2 are MNHEY and SVGAGI. Deletions cut 0 bases from V and 3 bases from J, with 12 bases between. The CDR3 consists of 15 residues.

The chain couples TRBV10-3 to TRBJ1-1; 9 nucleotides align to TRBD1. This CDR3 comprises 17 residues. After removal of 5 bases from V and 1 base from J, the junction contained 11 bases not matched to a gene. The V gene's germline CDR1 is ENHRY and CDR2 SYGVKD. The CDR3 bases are TGTGCCATCAGTTCTACCGGGACAGGGCTAGGGAACACTGAAGCTTTCTTT. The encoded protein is CAISSTGTGLGNTEAFF.

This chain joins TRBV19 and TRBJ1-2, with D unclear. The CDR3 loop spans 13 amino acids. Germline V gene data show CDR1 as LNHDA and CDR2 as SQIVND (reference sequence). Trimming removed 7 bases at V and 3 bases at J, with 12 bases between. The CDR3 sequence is CASTLFGHYGYTF. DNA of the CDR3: TGTGCCAGTACCCTGTTCGGGCACTATGGCTACACCTTC. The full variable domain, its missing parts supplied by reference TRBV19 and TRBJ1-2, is DGGITQSPKYLFRKEGQNVTLSCEQNLNHDAMYWYRQDPGQGLRLIYYSQIVNDFQKGDIAEGYSVSREKKESFPLTVTSAQKNPTAFYLCASTLFGHYGYTFGSGTRLTVV.

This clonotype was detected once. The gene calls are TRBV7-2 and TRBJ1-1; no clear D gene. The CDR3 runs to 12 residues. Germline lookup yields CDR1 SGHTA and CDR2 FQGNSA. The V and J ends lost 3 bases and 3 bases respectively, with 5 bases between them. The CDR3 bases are TGTGCCAGCAGCTTTGATTACACTGAAGCTTTCTTT. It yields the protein CASSFDYTEAFF.

The CDR3 sequence: CASKRGDRSYEQYF. The CDR3 bases are TGTGCCAGCAAAAGGGGGGACAGGTCCTACGAGCAGTACTTC. This chain joins TRBV6-1 and TRBJ2-7; 8 bases are shared with TRBD1. The CDR3 is 14 amino acids. The ends lost 7 bases at V and 1 base at J; junction bases unmatched: 6. Germline CDR1 and CDR2: MNHNS and SASEGT.

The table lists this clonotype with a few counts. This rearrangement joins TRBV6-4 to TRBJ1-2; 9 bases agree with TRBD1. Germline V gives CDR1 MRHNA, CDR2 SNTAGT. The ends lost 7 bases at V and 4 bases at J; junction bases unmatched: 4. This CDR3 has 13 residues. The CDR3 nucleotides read TGTGCCAGCAACCGGGGACAGGGCTATGGCTACACCTTC. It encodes CASNRGQGYGYTF.

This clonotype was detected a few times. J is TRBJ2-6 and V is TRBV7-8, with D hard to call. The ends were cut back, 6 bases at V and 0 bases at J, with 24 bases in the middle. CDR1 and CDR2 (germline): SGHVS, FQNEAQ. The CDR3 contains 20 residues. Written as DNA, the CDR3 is TGTGCCAGCAGGCTAAATCAAATAGTTCCCCGAGACTCTGGGGCCAACGTCCTGACTTTC. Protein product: CASRLNQIVPRDSGANVLTF.

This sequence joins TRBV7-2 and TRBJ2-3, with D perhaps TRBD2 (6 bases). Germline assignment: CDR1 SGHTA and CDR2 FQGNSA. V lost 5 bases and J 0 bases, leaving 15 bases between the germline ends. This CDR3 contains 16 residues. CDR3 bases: TGTGCCAGCAGCGAAATTAGCGGATCTAGCACAGATACGCAGTATTTT. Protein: CASSEISGSSTDTQYF.

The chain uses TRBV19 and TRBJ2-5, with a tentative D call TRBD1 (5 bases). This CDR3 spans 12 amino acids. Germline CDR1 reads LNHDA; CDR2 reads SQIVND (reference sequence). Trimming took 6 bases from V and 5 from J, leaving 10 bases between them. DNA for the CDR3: TGTGCCAGTAGACAGGCCGGGGAGACCCAGTACTTC. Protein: CASRQAGETQYF.

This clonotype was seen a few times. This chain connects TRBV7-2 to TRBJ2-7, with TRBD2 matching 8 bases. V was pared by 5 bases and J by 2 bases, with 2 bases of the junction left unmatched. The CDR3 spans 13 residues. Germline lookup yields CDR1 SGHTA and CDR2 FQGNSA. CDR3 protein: CASSPGGAYEQYF. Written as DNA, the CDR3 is TGTGCCAGCAGCCCCGGGGGGGCCTACGAGCAGTACTTC.

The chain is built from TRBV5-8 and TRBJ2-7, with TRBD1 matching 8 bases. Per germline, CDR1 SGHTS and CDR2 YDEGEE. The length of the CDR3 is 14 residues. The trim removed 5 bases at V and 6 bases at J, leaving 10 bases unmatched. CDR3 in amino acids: CASSMGQVTGEQYF. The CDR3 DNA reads TGTGCCAGCAGTATGGGACAGGTTACTGGCGAGCAGTACTTC.

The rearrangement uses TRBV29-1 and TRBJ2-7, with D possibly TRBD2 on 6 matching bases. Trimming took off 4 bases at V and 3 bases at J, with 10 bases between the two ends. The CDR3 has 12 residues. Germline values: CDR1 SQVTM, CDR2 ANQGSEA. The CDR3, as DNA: TGCAGCGTTGTGGCGGGGAACTACGAGCAGTACTTC. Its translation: CSVVAGNYEQYF.

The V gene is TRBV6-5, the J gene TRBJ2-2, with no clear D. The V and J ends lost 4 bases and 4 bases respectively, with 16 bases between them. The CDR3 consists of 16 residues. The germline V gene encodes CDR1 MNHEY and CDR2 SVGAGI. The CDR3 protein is CASSFEESSLTGELFF. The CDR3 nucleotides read TGTGCCAGCAGTTTTGAGGAATCCTCCCTCACCGGGGAGCTGTTTTTT.

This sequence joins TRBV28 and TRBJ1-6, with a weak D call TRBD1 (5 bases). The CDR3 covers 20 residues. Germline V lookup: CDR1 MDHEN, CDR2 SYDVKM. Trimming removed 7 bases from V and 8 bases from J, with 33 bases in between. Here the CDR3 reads CASTWYVDPSGREVHSPLHF. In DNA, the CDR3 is TGTGCCAGCACCTGGTATGTGGACCCGAGCGGCAGGGAGGTTCATTCACCCCTCCACTTT.

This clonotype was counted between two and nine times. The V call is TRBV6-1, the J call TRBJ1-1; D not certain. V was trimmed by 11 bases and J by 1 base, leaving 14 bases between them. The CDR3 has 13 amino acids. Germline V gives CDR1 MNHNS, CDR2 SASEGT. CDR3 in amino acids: CAGWGAANTEAFF. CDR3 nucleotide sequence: TGTGCCGGATGGGGTGCAGCGAACACTGAAGCTTTCTTT.

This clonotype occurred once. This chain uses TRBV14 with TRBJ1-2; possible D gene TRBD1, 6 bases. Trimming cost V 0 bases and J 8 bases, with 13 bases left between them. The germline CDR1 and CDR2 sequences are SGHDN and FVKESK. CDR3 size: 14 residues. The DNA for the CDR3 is TGTGCCAGCAGCCAAGATGTGGGGGCGAGCGGCTACACCTTC. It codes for CASSQDVGASGYTF.

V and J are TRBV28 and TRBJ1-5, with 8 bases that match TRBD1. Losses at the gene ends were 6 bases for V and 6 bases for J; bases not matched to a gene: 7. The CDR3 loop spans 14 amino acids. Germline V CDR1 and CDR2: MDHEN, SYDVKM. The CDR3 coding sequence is TGTGCCAGCAGAGAGACAGGGGAACTTCAGCCCCAGCATTTT. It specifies CASRETGELQPQHF. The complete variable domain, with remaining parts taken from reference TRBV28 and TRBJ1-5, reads DVKVTQSSRYLVKRTGEKVFLECVQDMDHENMFWYRQDPGLGLRLIYFSYDVKMKEKGDIPEGYSVSREKKERFSLILESASTNQTSMYLCASRETGELQPQHFGDGTRLSIL.

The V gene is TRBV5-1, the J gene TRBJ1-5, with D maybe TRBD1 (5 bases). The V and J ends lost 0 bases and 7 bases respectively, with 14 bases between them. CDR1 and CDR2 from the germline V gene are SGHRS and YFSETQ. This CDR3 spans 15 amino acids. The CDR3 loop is CASSLEGQGSQPQHF. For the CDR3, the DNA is TGCGCCAGCAGCTTGGAGGGGCAGGGAAGCCAGCCCCAGCATTTT.

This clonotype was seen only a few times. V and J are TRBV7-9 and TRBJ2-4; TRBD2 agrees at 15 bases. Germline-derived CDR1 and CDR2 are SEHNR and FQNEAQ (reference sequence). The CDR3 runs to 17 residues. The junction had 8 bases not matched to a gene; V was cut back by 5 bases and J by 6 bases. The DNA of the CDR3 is TGTGCCAGCAGCGGAAGGACTAGCGGGGGGGAACGAAACATTCAGTACTTC. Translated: CASSGRTSGGERNIQYF.

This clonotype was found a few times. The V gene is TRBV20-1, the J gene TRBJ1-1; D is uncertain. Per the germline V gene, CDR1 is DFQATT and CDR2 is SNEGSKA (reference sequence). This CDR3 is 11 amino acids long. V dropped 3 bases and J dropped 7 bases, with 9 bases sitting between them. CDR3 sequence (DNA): TGCAGTGCTAGGGTCCAGGTTGAAGCTTTCTTT. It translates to CSARVQVEAFF.

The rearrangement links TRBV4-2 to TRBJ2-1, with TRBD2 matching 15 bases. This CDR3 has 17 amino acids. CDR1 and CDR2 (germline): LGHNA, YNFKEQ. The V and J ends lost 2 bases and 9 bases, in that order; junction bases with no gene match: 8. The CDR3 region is CASSQSGTSGGIGEQFF. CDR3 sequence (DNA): TGTGCCAGCAGCCAATCTGGGACTAGCGGGGGGATTGGTGAGCAGTTCTTC.

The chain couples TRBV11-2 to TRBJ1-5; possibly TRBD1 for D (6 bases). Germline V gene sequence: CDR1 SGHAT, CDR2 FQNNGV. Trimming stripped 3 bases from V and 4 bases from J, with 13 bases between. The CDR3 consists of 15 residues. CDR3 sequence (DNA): TGTGCCAGCAGCTTTAGCGGGACAAATAATCAGCCCCAGCATTTT. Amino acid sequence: CASSFSGTNNQPQHF.

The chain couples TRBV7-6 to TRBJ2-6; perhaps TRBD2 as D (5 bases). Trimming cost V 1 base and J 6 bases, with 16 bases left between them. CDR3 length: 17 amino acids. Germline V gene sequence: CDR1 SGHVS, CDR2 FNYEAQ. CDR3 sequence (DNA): TGTGCCAGCAGCTTAGGCGTCTCGGGAACGATGGCCAACGTCCTGACTTTC. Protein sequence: CASSLGVSGTMANVLTF.

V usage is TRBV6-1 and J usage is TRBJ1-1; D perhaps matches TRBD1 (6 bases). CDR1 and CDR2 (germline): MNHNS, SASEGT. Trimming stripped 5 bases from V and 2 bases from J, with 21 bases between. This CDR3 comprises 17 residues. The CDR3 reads CASSHLGVGGRNTEAFF. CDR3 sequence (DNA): TGTGCCAGCAGTCACCTTGGGGTTGGGGGGCGAAACACTGAAGCTTTCTTT.

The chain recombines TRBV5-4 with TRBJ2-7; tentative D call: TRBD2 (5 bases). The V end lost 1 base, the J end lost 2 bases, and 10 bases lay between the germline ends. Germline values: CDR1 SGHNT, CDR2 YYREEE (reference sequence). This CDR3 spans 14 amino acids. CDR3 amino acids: CASSLRTGPYEQYF. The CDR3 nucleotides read TGTGCCAGCAGCTTGCGGACTGGACCCTACGAGCAGTACTTC. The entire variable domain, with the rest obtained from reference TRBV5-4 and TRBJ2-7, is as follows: ETGVTQSPTHLIKTRGQQVTLRCSSQSGHNTVSWYQQALGQGPQFIFQYYREEENGRGNFPPRFSGLQFPNYSSELNVNALELDDSALYLCASSLRTGPYEQYFGPGTRLTVT.

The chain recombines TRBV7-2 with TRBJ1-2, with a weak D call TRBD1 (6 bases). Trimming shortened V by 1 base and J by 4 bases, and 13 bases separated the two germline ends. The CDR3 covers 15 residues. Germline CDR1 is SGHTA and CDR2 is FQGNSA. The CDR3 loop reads CASSLGRDTLYGYTF. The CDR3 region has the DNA TGTGCCAGCAGCTTAGGACGGGACACGCTCTATGGCTACACCTTC.